The rows below give T cell receptor beta chains drawn from one sample of a study of blood T cells in healthy people across ages. TCRdb re-derived calls from the 5' RACE reads in MiXCR, one entry per CDR3 protein. The sample includes around 1.5 million distinct CDR3 sequences, about 40% of them seen just once. The sequenced material came from blood. All receptors derive from a young woman in good health. The CDR3 runs from the conserved cysteine through the conserved F or W. The D gene is left open where the match is weak. Part of the rows lack a size; the others show once, few, many or a class for expanded clones.

TRBJ2-1	TRBV19	NA	NA	CASSIHSRDINVDEQFF	TGTGCCAGTAGTATTCACTCCCGGGACATAAATGTGGATGAGCAGTTCTTC
TRBJ2-1	TRBV18	NA	TRBD2	CASSPRFASGGALPYNEQFF	TGTGCCAGCTCACCACGGTTCGCTAGCGGGGGGGCTCTGCCCTACAATGAGCAGTTCTTC
TRBJ2-1	TRBV4-2	few	NA	CASSRAGEVDNEQFF	TGTGCCAGCAGCCGAGCCGGAGAAGTGGACAATGAGCAGTTCTTC
TRBJ1-4	TRBV15	many	NA	CATSRDREGNEKLFF	TGTGCCACCAGCAGAGATCGGGAGGGTAATGAAAAACTGTTTTTT
TRBJ1-1	TRBV29-1	NA	NA	CGVARRVATEAFF	TGCGGCGTCGCGCGCAGGGTAGCCACTGAAGCTTTCTTT
TRBJ2-5	TRBV12-3/TRBV12-4	few	TRBD1	CASSFVTGEETQYF	TGTGCCAGCAGTTTCGTGACAGGGGAAGAGACCCAGTACTTC
TRBJ1-2	TRBV5-6	NA	NA	CASSHRRGAHYGYTF	TGTGCCAGCAGCCACAGGCGGGGAGCCCACTATGGCTACACCTTC
TRBJ1-2	TRBV20-1	NA	NA	CSAREAGILNYGYTF	TGCAGTGCTAGAGAGGCCGGGATACTAAACTATGGCTACACCTTC
TRBJ1-4	TRBV6-5	few	NA	CASSLRRHSNEKLFF	TGTGCCAGCAGCCTTCGGAGGCATAGTAATGAAAAACTGTTTTTT
TRBJ2-7	TRBV7-9	few	NA	CASSPQDSKQEQYF	TGTGCCAGCAGCCCCCAGGACAGTAAGCAAGAGCAGTACTTC
TRBJ2-1	TRBV11-3	few	NA	CASSLGKRGISYNEQFF	TGTGCCAGCAGCTTAGGAAAAAGAGGGATCTCCTACAATGAGCAGTTCTTC
TRBJ2-3	TRBV6-1	few	NA	CASSPPPKGLSSSTDTQYF	TGTGCCAGCAGTCCCCCTCCCAAGGGGCTATCGAGTAGCACAGATACGCAGTATTTT
TRBJ2-7	TRBV14	once	TRBD2	CASSPILAGAYNEQYF	TGTGCCAGCAGCCCGATTTTAGCGGGAGCTTACAATGAGCAGTACTTC
TRBJ2-7	TRBV7-9	few	NA	CASTRDYEQYF	TGTGCCAGCACCCGAGACTACGAGCAGTACTTC
TRBJ2-1	TRBV5-5	few	TRBD2	CASSLWPAGAYNNEQFF	TGTGCCAGCAGCTTGTGGCCAGCGGGGGCCTATAACAATGAGCAGTTCTTC
TRBJ2-1	TRBV15	NA	TRBD2	CATSSGRPLNNEQFF	TGTGCCACCAGCTCCGGGAGGCCCCTCAACAATGAGCAGTTCTTC
TRBJ2-7	TRBV19	few	TRBD1	CASGDSLYEQYF	TGTGCCAGTGGGGACAGCCTCTACGAGCAGTACTTC
TRBJ2-2	TRBV29-1	NA	TRBD2	CSYSRGGDTGELFF	TGCAGCTACAGTCGTGGGGGGGACACCGGGGAGCTGTTTTTT
TRBJ2-7	TRBV11-2	NA	NA	CASSLEIAPTHNEQYF	TGTGCCAGCAGCTTAGAAATAGCCCCGACCCACAATGAGCAGTACTTC
TRBJ1-2	TRBV20-1	NA	NA	CSASEGLYGYTF	TGCAGTGCTAGTGAAGGACTTTATGGCTACACCTTC
TRBJ1-1	TRBV20-1	few	TRBD1	CSASDRWDTEAFF	TGCAGTGCTTCGGACAGGTGGGACACTGAAGCTTTCTTT
TRBJ2-1	TRBV4-1	NA	TRBD2	CASSRTSGLYLGNEQFF	TGCGCCAGCAGCCGTACTAGCGGGCTCTACTTAGGGAATGAGCAGTTCTTC
TRBJ1-2	TRBV12-3/TRBV12-4	few	NA	CASSLQAGLRGYTF	TGTGCCAGCAGTTTACAGGCAGGCCTTAGAGGCTACACCTTC
TRBJ2-1	TRBV10-3	few	NA	CAISESGGDSSYNEQFF	TGTGCCATCAGTGAGTCCGGCGGGGATAGCTCCTACAATGAGCAGTTCTTC
TRBJ1-1	TRBV6-6	NA	NA	CASTHGQRENTEAFF	TGTGCCAGCACCCACGGACAGCGGGAAAACACTGAAGCTTTCTTT
TRBJ2-1	TRBV14	NA	NA	CASSPTGSFYNEQFF	TGTGCCAGCAGCCCCACGGGATCCTTCTACAATGAGCAGTTCTTC
TRBJ2-3	TRBV28	many	NA	CASSSTGEADTQYF	TGTGCCAGCAGTTCTACAGGGGAGGCGGATACGCAGTATTTT
TRBJ1-5	TRBV12-3/TRBV12-4	NA	TRBD1	CASSLVGTGGYQPQHF	TGTGCCAGCAGTTTAGTCGGGACAGGGGGTTATCAGCCCCAGCATTTT
TRBJ2-3	TRBV7-2	many	TRBD2	CASSLGSGRADTQYF	TGTGCCAGCAGCTTGGGCAGCGGGAGGGCAGATACGCAGTATTTT
TRBJ2-5	TRBV12-3/TRBV12-4	NA	TRBD2	CASRRGGLARETQYF	TGTGCCAGCAGACGGGGGGGACTAGCGCGGGAGACCCAGTACTTC
TRBJ2-3	TRBV11-2	NA	NA	CASSLAVSLLPSTQYF	TGTGCCAGCAGCTTAGCGGTATCCCTCCTTCCCAGTACGCAGTATTTT
TRBJ2-4	TRBV15	NA	NA	CATSRWTENIQYF	TGTGCCACCAGCAGATGGACGGAAAACATTCAGTACTTC
TRBJ2-5	TRBV13	NA	TRBD2	CASSRRLAGVGETQYF	TGTGCCAGCAGCCGACGACTAGCGGGGGTCGGAGAGACCCAGTACTTC
TRBJ2-5	TRBV7-8	NA	NA	CASSLMQGPQETQYF	TGTGCCAGCAGCTTAATGCAGGGACCGCAAGAGACCCAGTACTTC
TRBJ1-4	TRBV6-1	NA	NA	CASSEYSHEKLFF	TGTGCCAGCAGTGAGTACAGCCATGAAAAACTGTTTTTT
TRBJ2-1	TRBV7-2	many	TRBD2	CASRPRGGGNNEQFF	TGTGCCAGCAGACCCAGGGGCGGGGGGAACAATGAGCAGTTCTTC
TRBJ2-1	TRBV7-2	NA	NA	CASSPEAGFPDQYNEQFF	TGTGCCAGCAGCCCTGAAGCGGGTTTCCCCGACCAATACAATGAGCAGTTCTTC
TRBJ2-7	TRBV20-1	NA	TRBD2	CSAYTGGTYNEQYF	TGCAGTGCTTATACGGGGGGTACCTACAATGAGCAGTACTTC
TRBJ2-7	TRBV2	NA	TRBD2	CASHNLAAGGLSYEQYF	TGTGCCAGTCACAACCTCGCGGCGGGGGGCCTAAGCTACGAGCAGTACTTC
TRBJ2-1	TRBV12-3/TRBV12-4	NA	TRBD2	CASSPTPPSGGHNEQFF	TGTGCCAGCAGTCCGACGCCACCTAGCGGGGGGCACAATGAGCAGTTCTTC
TRBJ2-7	TRBV3-1	few	NA	CASSRNGATYEQYF	TGTGCCAGCAGCCGGAATGGGGCCACCTACGAGCAGTACTTC
TRBJ1-4	TRBV4-2	few	NA	CASSQYRGKLFF	TGTGCCAGCAGCCAATATCGCGGAAAACTGTTTTTT
TRBJ2-7	TRBV29-1	NA	TRBD1	CSVKIQGVTYEQYF	TGCAGCGTTAAAATCCAGGGGGTTACCTACGAGCAGTACTTC
TRBJ2-7	TRBV11-2	NA	NA	CASSSNRGGVYEQYF	TGTGCCAGCAGTTCGAACAGGGGAGGGGTTTACGAGCAGTACTTC
TRBJ2-4	TRBV7-9	few	TRBD2	CASSPGTSGGAYRGNIQYF	TGTGCCAGCAGCCCCGGGACTAGCGGGGGGGCCTATCGAGGGAACATTCAGTACTTC
TRBJ2-1	TRBV29-1	NA	NA	CSVERGGGPASSYNEQFF	TGCAGCGTTGAACGGGGCGGGGGCCCTGCGAGCTCCTACAATGAGCAGTTCTTC
TRBJ2-6	TRBV7-2	few	NA	CASSLVIGSGANVLTF	TGTGCCAGCAGCTTAGTTATCGGCTCTGGGGCCAACGTCCTGACTTTC
TRBJ1-1	TRBV29-1	NA	NA	CSVASSEAEVFF	TGCAGCGTTGCCTCGTCCGAGGCTGAAGTTTTCTTT